This T cell receptor (beta chain) stems from a study of shared clonotypes between healthy human individuals (dated by TCRdb to the early 2020s). About the investigation overall: The cohort included three men and a couple of women between 18 and 49 years of age. For each donor, CD4 naive and CD4 memory were each given three plates, CD8 naive was given two plates, and CD8 memory was given one plate. Per donor, leukapheresis produced somewhere between about 0.9 and 9 billion PBMCs. To increase sequencing depth and limit assay-specific biases, different laboratories used diverse techniques to prepare libraries and sequence TCR repertoires. To estimate repertoire size and how much clonotype sharing occurs between individuals, the study deeply sequenced the blood TCR repertoires of a handful of healthy adults. The research as a whole found: Based on pairwise subsampling, the degree of clonotype sharing among donors was expected to be affected by sequencing depth. Sampling was limited to blood, and TCR repertoires in tissue likely differ from TCR repertoires in blood. Because the study included only a small number of donors, the genetic and exposure-history diversity represented was limited. Sharing across a few donors was observed for around 5% of naive CD4, 3% to 3.5% of naive CD8, over 2% of memory CD4, and roughly 0.4% of memory CD8 clonotypes. Compared with non-shared clonotypes, clonotypes shared by all four sorted-subset donors had higher generation probabilities. Naive subsets generally had larger estimated clonotype richness than memory subsets. Rarefaction of sorted-subset datasets indicated incomplete sequencing despite the large sequencing depth.

Using the deep immunoSEQ assay, multiplex PCR amplified TCR CDR3 regions from genomic DNA. Genomic DNA extracted from each cell subset was distributed evenly over all wells of several immunoSEQ 96-well plates, and each plate served as one replicate. For sorted subsets, 150 to 200 ng genomic DNA, equal to some 30,000 T cell genomes, was loaded into each replicate PCR. Purified libraries were measured with a Qubit 3.0 fluorometer, size-checked on a Bioanalyzer 2100, and measured again with the KAPA Library Quantification kit. A separate single-read 150-cycle Illumina NextSeq 550 flow cell was used to sequence each immunoSEQ 96-well plate. Under the source paper's analysis protocol: Because only junctional sequences without quality scores were contained in the immunoSEQ output, filtering matching that applied to full-length reads could not be performed. To assign V/J genes and CDR3, sequences were annotated using PyIR, a Python wrapper for IgBLAST v1.9, with IMGT germline references. Reads with weak V/J assignments (E-value above 1e-6), missing CDR3, stop codons, out-of-frame junctions, or ambiguous translated residues were removed. V3J clonotypes were defined by identical inferred V gene, J gene, and CDR3 amino acid sequence. Percentage overlap between repertoires was calculated by dividing the number of shared unique clonotypes by the size of the smaller repertoire. RTK rarefaction, the Chao1 estimator, and Recon v2.1 estimates of unobserved clonotypes were used to assess repertoire richness. Generation probabilities for all TCRbeta clonotypes obtained by the gDNA method from a handful of donors were computed using OLGA. Held by TCRdb, this immuneACCESS table contains in-frame sequences only and omits some clones. Under half of the omission traces to an unresolved V gene where checked; the cause of the rest is unknown. V and J calls and clone size come straight from that table; D and trimming were deduced from the DNA. For this sample there are over 2 million clones; about 95% appear just once. The ten largest clonotypes hold 0.9% to 1.4% of the sample.

CD8 naive samples were CD45RO-negative cells positively selected for CCR7, giving a CD45RA+CCR7+ population that excluded TemRA cells. The donors were healthy, HIV-negative adults with no recently reported acute infections or vaccinations. Only Caucasian adults living in Nashville, Tennessee, USA were represented among the donors. Blood was collected by leukapheresis, and PBMCs were isolated by Ficoll-Histopaque density gradient centrifugation and then cryopreserved in liquid nitrogen vapor phase. Purity and quantity of every magnetically sorted T cell population were checked by analytical flow cytometry. From each sorted fraction, genomic DNA was isolated and quantified by UV absorbance on a Nanodrop 2000c. Remarks on this clone: Its binding antigen is unknown. No quality values exist for individual bases; no much larger clone is one base distant.

The source is a young man in good health. Sample: naive CD8+ T cells sorted from blood. The sample's cell subset or site, from its label and the paper: CD45RA+CCR7+.

The sequence in DNA is TGCAGCGTTGAGGAACAGGGTTATGGCTACACCTTC. Its protein is CSVEEQGYGYTF. The receptor chain draws on TRBV29-1 and TRBJ1-2; 6 matching bases give a weak D call of TRBD1. The junction carries 10 bases between V and J, which are trimmed by 3 bases and 5 bases respectively. Looking up the germline V gene yields CDR1 SQVTM and CDR2 ANQGSEA. The CDR3 runs 12 amino acids, cysteine and phenylalanine included. Only the CDR3 DNA is retained, 36 bases long and in frame from the first base.